A single sample gave rise to the 10 T cell receptor beta chains below, sequenced in a study of blood T cell repertoires in COVID-19. This table comes from immunoSEQ multiplex PCR, and its TCRdb copy is limited to in-frame clones, with some not included. This table holds about 210,000 clones, 80% to 85% found once. Sequenced: PBMCs or T cells enriched from blood (not recorded which). The source of these receptors is a young woman who had been exposed to COVID-19.

The V call is TRBV19, the J call TRBJ1-4; 7 bases line up with TRBD1. Germline trimming cut 4 bases from V and 2 bases from J; bases unmatched to any gene: 16. CDR3 size: 19 residues. Germline V lookup: CDR1 LNHDA, CDR2 SQIVND (reference sequence). The DNA for the CDR3 is TGTGCCAGTAGTACATATTTCCCCCCGACAGGGAACACTAATGAAAAACTGTTTTTT. It encodes CASSTYFPPTGNTNEKLFF.

This chain uses TRBV5-1 with TRBJ1-2; D is possibly TRBD1 (6 bases). The CDR3 runs 12 residues. CDR1 is SGHRS, CDR2 YFSETQ, per germline. V gave up 3 bases and J gave up 6 bases, with 9 bases separating them. CDR3 bases: TGCGCCAGCAGCTCTTCAGGGGATGGCTACACCTTC. It codes for CASSSSGDGYTF. The full variable domain, completed using reference TRBV5-1 and TRBJ1-2, is KAGVTQTPRYLIKTRGQQVTLSCSPISGHRSVSWYQQTPGQGLQFLFEYFSETQRNKGNFPGRFSGRQFSNSRSEMNVSTLELGDSALYLCASSSSGDGYTFGSGTRLTVV.

This clone was observed a handful of times. Written as DNA, the CDR3 is TGTGCCAGCAGCTTGGTGGGGGGAACCGGGCACTACAATGAGCAGTTCTTC. Residues: CASSLVGGTGHYNEQFF. The chain is built from TRBV5-4 and TRBJ2-1, with a tentative D call TRBD2 (6 bases). The CDR3 sequence is 17 residues long. Germline values: CDR1 SGHNT, CDR2 YYREEE (reference sequence). V lost 0 bases and J 3 bases, leaving 16 bases between the germline ends. Filled out from reference TRBV5-4 and TRBJ2-1, the complete variable domain reads ETGVTQSPTHLIKTRGQQVTLRCSSQSGHNTVSWYQQALGQGPQFIFQYYREEENGRGNFPPRFSGLQFPNYSSELNVNALELDDSALYLCASSLVGGTGHYNEQFFGPGTRLTVL.

The rearrangement uses TRBV30 and TRBJ1-1; D gene unclear. Trimming left V 1 base short and J 3 bases short, with 9 bases between. The germline CDR1 and CDR2 sequences are GTSNPN and SVGIG (reference sequence). This CDR3 has 13 residues. The CDR3 nucleotides read TGTGCCTGGAGTGCCGGCGGATACACTGAAGCTTTCTTT. Translation: CAWSAGGYTEAFF.

Here the CDR3 DNA reads TGTGCCAGCAGCCAAGTATCGCGCGGGGGAGGGCAGTACTTC. It encodes CASSQVSRGGGQYF. V gene TRBV14 combines with J gene TRBJ2-7, with 7 bases aligning to TRBD2. The germline V gene has CDR1 SGHDN and CDR2 FVKESK. This CDR3 has 14 residues. The J segment lost 9 bases and the V segment lost 1 base, leaving 9 bases of the junction unmatched.

This chain connects TRBV4-3 to TRBJ2-1; D might be TRBD1 (6 bases). CDR1 LGHNA and CDR2 YSLEER come from the germline V gene. Trimming removed 0 bases at V and 7 bases at J, with 10 bases between. The CDR3 covers 14 residues. The CDR3 protein is CASSQDRGRNEQFF. The CDR3 coding sequence is TGCGCCAGCAGCCAAGACAGGGGTCGGAATGAGCAGTTCTTC.

The chain links TRBV28 to TRBJ1-2; 9 nucleotides align to TRBD1. V gave up 7 bases and J gave up 8 bases; unmatched junction bases: 14. The CDR3 runs to 15 residues. CDR1 and CDR2 (germline): MDHEN, SYDVKM. CDR3 in amino acids: CASTGTGTQRAGYTF. CDR3 bases: TGTGCCAGCACTGGGACAGGGACTCAAAGGGCCGGCTACACCTTC.

The chain joins TRBV7-3 to TRBJ2-3, with 10 bases lining up with TRBD2. The CDR3 is made up of 15 amino acids. The germline CDR1 and CDR2 sequences are SGHTA and FQGTGA. The V gene end was trimmed by 5 bases and the J gene end by 3 bases; junction bases not matched to a gene: 5. The CDR3 nucleotides read TGTGCCAGCAGCCCCAGCGGGGGGGCGACAGATACGCAGTATTTT. Translation: CASSPSGGATDTQYF.

The V and J genes are TRBV7-6 and TRBJ2-3, with TRBD2 matching over 12 bases. The length of the CDR3 is 15 residues. V shed 5 bases, J shed 5 bases, and the junction held 5 bases outside the gene matches. CDR1 SGHVS and CDR2 FNYEAQ come from the germline V gene. As DNA, the CDR3 is TGTGCCAGCAGCCCACGACTAGCGGGGGAAGATACGCAGTATTTT. Translation gives CASSPRLAGEDTQYF.

This rearrangement joins TRBV15 to TRBJ1-3; D gene ambiguous. Between the trimmed V and J ends, which lost 1 base and 2 bases, there was a span of 15 bases. Germline CDR1 and CDR2: LNHNV and YYDKDF (reference sequence). This CDR3 contains 17 residues. The CDR3 DNA follows: TGTGCCACCAGCAGAGGGTGGGGTGAGGGCGCTGGAAACACCATATATTTT. Protein sequence: CATSRGWGEGAGNTIYF.